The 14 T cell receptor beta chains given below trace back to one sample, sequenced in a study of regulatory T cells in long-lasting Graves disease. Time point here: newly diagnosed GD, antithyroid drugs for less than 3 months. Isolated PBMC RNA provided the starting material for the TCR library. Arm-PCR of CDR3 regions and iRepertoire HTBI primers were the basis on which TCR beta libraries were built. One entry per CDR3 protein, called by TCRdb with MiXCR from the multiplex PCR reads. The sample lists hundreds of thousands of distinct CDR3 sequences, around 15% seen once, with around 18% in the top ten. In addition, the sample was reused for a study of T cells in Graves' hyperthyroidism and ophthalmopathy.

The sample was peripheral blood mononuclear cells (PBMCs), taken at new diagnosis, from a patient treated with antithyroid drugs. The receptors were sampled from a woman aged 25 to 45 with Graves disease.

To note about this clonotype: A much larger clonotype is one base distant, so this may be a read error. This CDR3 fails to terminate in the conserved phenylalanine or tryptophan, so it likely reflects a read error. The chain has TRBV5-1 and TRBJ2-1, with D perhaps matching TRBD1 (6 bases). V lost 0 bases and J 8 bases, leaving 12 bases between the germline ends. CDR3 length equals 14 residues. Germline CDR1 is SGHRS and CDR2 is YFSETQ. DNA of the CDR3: TGCGCCAGCAGCTTGGTGTCAGGGGCCCATGAGCAGTTCTCC. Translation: CASSLVSGAHEQFS.

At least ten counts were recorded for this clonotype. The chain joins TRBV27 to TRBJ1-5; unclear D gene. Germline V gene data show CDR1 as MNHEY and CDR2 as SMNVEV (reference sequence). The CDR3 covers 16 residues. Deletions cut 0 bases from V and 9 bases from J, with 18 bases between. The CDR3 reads CASSLSPGFSSGPQHF. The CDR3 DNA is TGTGCCAGCAGTTTATCTCCGGGGTTCAGCTCCGGGCCCCAGCATTTT.

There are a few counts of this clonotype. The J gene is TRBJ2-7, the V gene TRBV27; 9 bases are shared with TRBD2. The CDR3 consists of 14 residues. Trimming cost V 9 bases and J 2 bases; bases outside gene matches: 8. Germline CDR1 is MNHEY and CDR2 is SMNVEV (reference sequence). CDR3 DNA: TGTGCCAGTTCGAAGCGGGAGGTCGCCTACGAGCAGTACTTC. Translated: CASSKREVAYEQYF.

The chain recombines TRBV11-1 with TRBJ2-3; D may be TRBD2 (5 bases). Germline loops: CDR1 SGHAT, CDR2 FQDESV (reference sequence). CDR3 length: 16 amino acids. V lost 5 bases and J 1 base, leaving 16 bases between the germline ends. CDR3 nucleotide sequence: TGTGCCAGCAGCCCAACTAGTAATCCGCGCACAGATACGCAGTATTTT. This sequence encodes CASSPTSNPRTDTQYF.

Written as DNA, the CDR3 is TGTGCCAGCAGTGATGTTGGGGGACAGGGATCCGACGAGCAGTACTTC. Translation gives CASSDVGGQGSDEQYF. This chain uses TRBV2 with TRBJ2-7; 9 bases agree with TRBD1. The CDR3 extends over 16 amino acids. CDR1 is SNHLY, CDR2 FYNNEI, per germline. V lost 3 bases to trimming and J lost 5 bases; unmatched junction nucleotides: 11. Based on the CDR3 plus reference TRBV2 and TRBJ2-7, the full variable domain is EPEVTQTPSHQVTQMGQEVILRCVPISNHLYFYWYRQILGQKVEFLVSFYNNEISEKSEIFDDQFSVERPDGSNFTLKIRSTKLEDSAMYFCASSDVGGQGSDEQYFGPGTRLTVT.

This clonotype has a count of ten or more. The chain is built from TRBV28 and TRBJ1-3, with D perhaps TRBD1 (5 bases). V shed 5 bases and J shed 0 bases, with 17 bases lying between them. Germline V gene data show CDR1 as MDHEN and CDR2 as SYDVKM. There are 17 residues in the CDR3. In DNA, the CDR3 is TGTGCCAGCAGTCCTTGGGGGACGGCGAGCTCTGGAAACACCATATATTTT. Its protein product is CASSPWGTASSGNTIYF.

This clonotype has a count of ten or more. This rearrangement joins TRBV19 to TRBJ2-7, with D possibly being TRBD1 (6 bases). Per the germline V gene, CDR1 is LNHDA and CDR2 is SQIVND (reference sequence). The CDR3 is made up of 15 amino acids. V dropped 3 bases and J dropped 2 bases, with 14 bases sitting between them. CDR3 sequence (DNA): TGTGCCAGTAGTATCGCCTCAGGGGCCACCTACGAGCAGTACTTC. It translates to CASSIASGATYEQYF.

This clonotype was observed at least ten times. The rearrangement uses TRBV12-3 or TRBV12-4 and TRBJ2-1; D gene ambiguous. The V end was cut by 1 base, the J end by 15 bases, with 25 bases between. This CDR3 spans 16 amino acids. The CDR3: CASSLDSTQWPSLPFF. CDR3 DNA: TGTGCCAGCAGTTTAGATTCGACCCAGTGGCCCTCCCTCCCGTTCTTC.

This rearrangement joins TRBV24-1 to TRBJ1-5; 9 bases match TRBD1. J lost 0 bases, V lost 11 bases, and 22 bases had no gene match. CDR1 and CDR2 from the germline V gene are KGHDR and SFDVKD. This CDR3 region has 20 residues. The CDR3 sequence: CANQKRPGQGKGYSNQPQHF. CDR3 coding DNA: TGTGCCAACCAGAAACGTCCGGGACAGGGAAAAGGTTATAGCAATCAGCCCCAGCATTTT.

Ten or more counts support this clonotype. CDR3 protein: CSAISTTDTQYF. For the CDR3, the DNA is TGCAGTGCTATCTCCACCACAGATACGCAGTATTTT. The chain has TRBV20-1 and TRBJ2-3; no clear D. Germline V gene sequence: CDR1 DFQATT, CDR2 SNEGSKA (reference sequence). The CDR3 sequence is 12 residues long. V was cut by 4 bases and J by 2 bases, with 7 bases left in between.

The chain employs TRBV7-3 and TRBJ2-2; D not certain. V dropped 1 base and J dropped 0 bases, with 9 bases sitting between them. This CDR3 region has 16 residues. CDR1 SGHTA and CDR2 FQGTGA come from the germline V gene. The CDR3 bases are TGTGCCAGCAGCTTAAAAGGCGGAACGAACACCGGGGAGCTGTTTTTT. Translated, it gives CASSLKGGTNTGELFF.

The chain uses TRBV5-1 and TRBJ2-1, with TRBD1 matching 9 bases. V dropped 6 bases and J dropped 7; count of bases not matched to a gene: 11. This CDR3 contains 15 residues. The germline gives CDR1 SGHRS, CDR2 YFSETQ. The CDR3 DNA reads TGCGCCAGCAAAACAGAACAGGGGGCTCTTAATGAGCAGTTCTTC. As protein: CASKTEQGALNEQFF.

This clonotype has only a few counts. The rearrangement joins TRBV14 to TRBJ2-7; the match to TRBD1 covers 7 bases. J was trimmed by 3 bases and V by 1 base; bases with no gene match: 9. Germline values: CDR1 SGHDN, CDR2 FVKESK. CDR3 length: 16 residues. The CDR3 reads CASSQVRETGNYEQYF. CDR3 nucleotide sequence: TGTGCCAGCAGCCAAGTAAGAGAGACAGGGAACTACGAGCAGTACTTC.

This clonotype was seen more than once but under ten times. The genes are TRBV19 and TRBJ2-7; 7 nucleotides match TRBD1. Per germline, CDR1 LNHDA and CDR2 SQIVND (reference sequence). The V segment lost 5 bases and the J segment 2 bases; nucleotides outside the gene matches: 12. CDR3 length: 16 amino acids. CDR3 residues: CASSSGKQGSPYEQYF. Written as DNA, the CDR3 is TGTGCCAGTAGTTCAGGAAAACAGGGGTCACCCTACGAGCAGTACTTC.